Shown below are 28 T cell receptor beta chains from a single sample sequenced in a study of early T cells in non-severe SARS-CoV-2 infection. Each CDR3 protein is one row after TCRdb ran MiXCR on the 5' RACE reads. The data show roughly 56,000 distinct CDR3 sequences, with about 9.3% seen just once and 1.2% held by the top ten. Source material: whole blood. These receptors all come from an adult who was a healthcare worker with PCR-confirmed SARS-CoV-2 infection or an uninfected control (not recorded which).

This chain connects TRBV9 to TRBJ1-4; maybe TRBD1 (6 bases). CDR1 is SGDLS and CDR2 is YYNGEE in the germline V gene. CDR3 length: 14 amino acids. V dropped 4 bases and J dropped 8 bases, with 15 bases sitting between them. This CDR3 reads CASSKTGAGEKLFF. DNA of the CDR3: TGTGCCAGCAGCAAAACGGGGGCAGGGGAAAAACTGTTTTTT.

This clonotype has a handful of counts. The rearrangement uses TRBV3-1 and TRBJ1-3; D uncertain. The CDR3 spans 15 residues. V lost 6 bases and J 2 bases, leaving 14 bases between the germline ends. Looked up from germline, CDR1 is LGHDT and CDR2 is YNNKEL (reference sequence). The CDR3 sequence: CASSPSHDTGNTIYF. DNA for the CDR3: TGTGCCAGCAGTCCTTCCCATGACACTGGAAACACCATATATTTT.

The chain combines TRBV6-2 or TRBV6-3 with TRBJ2-1; 8 bases agree with TRBD2. The CDR3 is 16 residues long. Germline V gene data show CDR1 as MNHEY and CDR2 as SVGEGT. Trimming at V came to 1 base and at J to 3 bases, leaving 5 bases not matched to a gene. The CDR3 spells CASSYFQRGSYNEQFF. The CDR3 coding sequence is TGTGCCAGCAGTTACTTCCAGCGGGGGAGCTACAATGAGCAGTTCTTC.

V usage is TRBV7-2 and J usage is TRBJ2-5; D remains ambiguous. The germline V gene encodes CDR1 SGHTA and CDR2 FQGNSA. The CDR3 spans 11 residues. V was trimmed by 3 bases and J by 5 bases, leaving 4 bases between them. The CDR3 coding sequence is TGTGCCAGCAGCTTTATCGAGACCCAGTACTTC. Translation gives CASSFIETQYF.

This clonotype was found many times. The chain employs TRBV2 and TRBJ1-2, with a weak D call TRBD1 (5 bases). The CDR3 is 13 amino acids. The V gene's germline CDR1 is SNHLY and CDR2 FYNNEI. V was cut by 5 bases and J by 6 bases, with 13 bases left in between. Here the CDR3 DNA reads TGTGCCAGCAGTTCACGGGCCAGGGATGGCTACACCTTC. Translated, it gives CASSSRARDGYTF.

The chain has TRBV25-1 and TRBJ1-6; unclear D gene. Trimming took off 5 bases at V and 9 bases at J, with 14 bases between the two ends. The CDR3 runs to 14 residues. CDR1 is MGHDK, CDR2 SYGVNS, per germline. The chain's CDR3 is CASSSPGVGSPLHF. CDR3 DNA sequence: TGTGCCAGCAGTTCCCCCGGGGTGGGTTCACCCCTCCACTTT. Complete variable domain (other parts from reference TRBV25-1 and TRBJ1-6): EADIYQTPRYLVIGTGKKITLECSQTMGHDKMYWYQQDPGMELHLIHYSYGVNSTEKGDLSSESTVSRIRTEHFPLTLESARPSHTSQYLCASSSPGVGSPLHFGNGTRLTVT.

In this sample, this clonotype turned up many times. The rearrangement joins TRBV30 to TRBJ2-1, with 8 bases matching TRBD1. The CDR3 is made up of 15 amino acids. V was pared by 3 bases and J by 2 bases, with 6 bases of the junction left unmatched. The germline gives CDR1 GTSNPN, CDR2 SVGIG (reference sequence). CDR3 DNA sequence: TGTGCCTGGAGGCCACGGACAGGGCCCTACAATGAGCAGTTCTTC. Translating it yields CAWRPRTGPYNEQFF.

This clonotype showed up just a few times. The chain carries TRBV12-3 or TRBV12-4 and TRBJ1-1; no clear D. This CDR3 has 15 residues. The V and J ends lost 7 bases and 0 bases respectively, with 15 bases between them. CDR3 bases: TGTGCCAGCACCGGAGAGGTATTCATGAACACTGAAGCTTTCTTT. Encoded protein: CASTGEVFMNTEAFF.

This clonotype came up many times. This chain links TRBV6-1 with TRBJ1-1; TRBD1 might be the D (5 bases). V was clipped by 4 bases and J by 0 bases, with 9 bases between them. The CDR3 spans 14 residues. Per germline, CDR1 MNHNS and CDR2 SASEGT. CDR3 amino acids: CASSAGRMNTEAFF. As DNA, the CDR3 is TGTGCCAGCAGTGCGGGACGGATGAACACTGAAGCTTTCTTT.

This clonotype was recorded at least ten times. This chain joins TRBV12-3 or TRBV12-4 and TRBJ2-5, with D tentatively TRBD1 (6 bases). The CDR3 is 14 amino acids. Trimming removed 7 bases from V and 7 bases from J, with 19 bases in between. CDR3 DNA sequence: TGTGCCAGCACCGGTACAGGGATTTTCGGGACCCAGTACTTC. Translating it yields CASTGTGIFGTQYF.

V gene TRBV5-1 combines with J gene TRBJ2-5; weak D call: TRBD2 (5 bases). Trimming removed 5 bases from V and 1 base from J, with 9 bases in between. The CDR3 is made up of 13 amino acids. Per germline, CDR1 SGHRS and CDR2 YFSETQ. CDR3 region: CASRRTPQETQYF. The CDR3 nucleotides are TGCGCCAGCAGAAGGACTCCCCAAGAGACCCAGTACTTC. The variable domain in full, completed from reference TRBV5-1 and TRBJ2-5, reads KAGVTQTPRYLIKTRGQQVTLSCSPISGHRSVSWYQQTPGQGLQFLFEYFSETQRNKGNFPGRFSGRQFSNSRSEMNVSTLELGDSALYLCASRRTPQETQYFGPGTRLLVL.

This clonotype has more than one count but fewer than ten. The rearrangement links TRBV6-6 to TRBJ1-2; D is undetermined. CDR1 is MNHNY, CDR2 SVGAGI, per germline (reference sequence). The CDR3 has 16 amino acids. The germline V and J ends were trimmed by 6 bases and 1 base, with 18 bases remaining between them. CDR3 nucleotides: TGTGCCAGCAGCCACCTGACGGCAGTCCTTAACTATGGCTACACCTTC. Translation: CASSHLTAVLNYGYTF.

This clonotype was recorded a few times. The genes are TRBV27 and TRBJ2-1, with D perhaps matching TRBD2 (5 bases). The length of the CDR3 is 14 residues. CDR1 is MNHEY, CDR2 SMNVEV, per germline (reference sequence). The V and J ends lost 4 bases and 2 bases respectively, with 9 bases between them. This chain's CDR3 is CASSSLAAYNEQFF. The CDR3 nucleotides are TGTGCCAGCAGTTCGCTAGCAGCCTACAATGAGCAGTTCTTC.

This clonotype was found many times. The chain has TRBV11-2 and TRBJ2-1, with D perhaps matching TRBD2 (6 bases). Germline V lookup: CDR1 SGHAT, CDR2 FQNNGV. The CDR3 has 15 amino acids. V lost 5 bases, J lost 5 bases, and 16 bases lay in between. The CDR3 DNA reads as TGTGCCAGCAGCGTGGGACTTTACGACCACAATGAGCAGTTCTTC. Translated: CASSVGLYDHNEQFF.

The chain recombines TRBV12-3 or TRBV12-4 with TRBJ1-4; D might be TRBD1 (5 bases). This CDR3 comprises 14 residues. The ends were cut back, 3 bases at V and 6 bases at J, with 11 bases in the middle. Here the CDR3 DNA reads TGTGCCAGCAGTTTTACGCGGGGCCATGAAAAACTGTTTTTT. Its protein product is CASSFTRGHEKLFF.

This rearrangement joins TRBV6-6 to TRBJ2-2, with D unclear. Germline assignment: CDR1 MNHNY and CDR2 SVGAGI (reference sequence). This CDR3 spans 13 amino acids. Trimming pared 6 bases from V and 5 bases from J, leaving 10 bases between. The CDR3 nucleotides read TGTGCCAGCAGACTAAGGGTGACCGGGGAGCTGTTTTTT. It is translated as CASRLRVTGELFF.

This clonotype was seen a few times. The chain is built from TRBV7-3 and TRBJ2-3, with 9 positions matching TRBD1. The CDR3 is 15 residues long. V gave up 4 bases and J gave up 6 bases; unmatched junction bases: 8. Germline CDR1 reads SGHTA; CDR2 reads FQGTGA. The CDR3 DNA follows: TGTGCCAGCAGCTCCGACAGGGGGGATCGGGATACGCAGTATTTT. It specifies CASSSDRGDRDTQYF.

This clonotype showed up just a few times. J is TRBJ2-3 and V is TRBV4-2; TRBD2 is a possible D gene (5 bases). This CDR3 contains 15 residues. The V gene lost 0 bases and the J gene lost 6 bases, with 13 bases spanning the gap. Germline V gene data show CDR1 as LGHNA and CDR2 as YNFKEQ. CDR3 nucleotide sequence: TGTGCCAGCAGCCAAGACCGGGGAAGTCCGGATACGCAGTATTTT. It is translated as CASSQDRGSPDTQYF.

This clonotype turned up a few times. This sequence joins TRBV3-1 and TRBJ2-3; D might be TRBD1 (6 bases). CDR3 length: 16 residues. Per germline, CDR1 LGHDT and CDR2 YNNKEL (reference sequence). The germline V and J ends were trimmed by 3 bases and 0 bases, with 13 bases remaining between them. The CDR3 is CASSHSLDSSTDTQYF. The CDR3 DNA reads as TGTGCCAGCAGCCACTCATTGGACAGCAGCACAGATACGCAGTATTTT.

This clonotype was detected a few times. DNA of the CDR3: TGTGCCAGCAGCCAAGAGGGGGGGGCTAGGGTTTTCTTT. The encoded protein is CASSQEGGARVFF. The chain combines TRBV3-1 with TRBJ1-1; D perhaps matches TRBD1 (6 bases). CDR1 and CDR2 (germline): LGHDT, YNNKEL (reference sequence). The V end lost 0 bases, the J end lost 13 bases, and 15 bases lay between the germline ends. The CDR3 has 13 residues.

This clonotype has more than one count but fewer than ten. The chain uses TRBV12-3 or TRBV12-4 and TRBJ1-2; 8 positions agree with TRBD1. The CDR3 has 14 residues. J gave up 3 bases and V 5 bases, and 5 bases lay outside the gene matches. DNA for the CDR3: TGTGCCAGCAGTAGACAGGGGAGAGACTATGGCTACACCTTC. It is translated as CASSRQGRDYGYTF.

This clonotype was found a few times. J is TRBJ2-3 and V is TRBV5-4, with a weak D call TRBD1 (6 bases). V dropped 4 bases and J dropped 0 bases, with 12 bases sitting between them. The length of the CDR3 is 15 residues. Germline lookup yields CDR1 SGHNT and CDR2 YYREEE (reference sequence). The CDR3 here is CASSPGGSSTDTQYF. CDR3 in DNA: TGTGCCAGCAGCCCTGGGGGCTCTAGCACAGATACGCAGTATTTT.

There are many counts of this clonotype. V is TRBV5-1 and J is TRBJ1-1; D unresolved. Germline values: CDR1 SGHRS, CDR2 YFSETQ. V lost 2 bases to trimming and J lost 3 bases, with 8 bases between them. This CDR3 comprises 13 residues. Written as DNA, the CDR3 is TGCGCCAGCAGCTTTACAGAAGACACTGAAGCTTTCTTT. It translates to CASSFTEDTEAFF.

This clonotype was seen ten or more times. The rearrangement joins TRBV20-1 to TRBJ2-1, with 14 bases that match TRBD2. This CDR3 has 15 amino acids. Losses at the gene ends were 6 bases for V and 2 bases for J; bases not matched to a gene: 3. Germline CDR1 and CDR2: DFQATT and SNEGSKA (reference sequence). As DNA, the CDR3 is TGCAGTGCCCGACTAGCGGGGGGGCCCTACAATGAGCAGTTCTTC. Protein: CSARLAGGPYNEQFF.

The gene calls are TRBV10-2 and TRBJ1-2; a weak D match, TRBD1 (5 bases). Trimming cost V 6 bases and J 1 base, with 15 bases left between them. This CDR3 has 15 amino acids. Germline values: CDR1 WSHSY, CDR2 SAAADI. CDR3 sequence: CASSPGPGGNYGYTF. CDR3 in DNA: TGCGCCAGCAGCCCGGGACCGGGGGGTAACTATGGCTACACCTTC.

This clonotype was observed many times. The rearrangement joins TRBV9 to TRBJ2-3, with a tentative D call TRBD2 (5 bases). V dropped 2 bases and J dropped 6 bases, with 13 bases sitting between them. Germline values: CDR1 SGDLS, CDR2 YYNGEE. CDR3 length: 14 residues. CDR3 in amino acids: CASSVTTSTDTQYF. In DNA, the CDR3 is TGTGCCAGCAGCGTGACCACTAGTACGGATACGCAGTATTTT.

This clonotype was detected many times. The chain has TRBV27 and TRBJ2-6; 8 bases agree with TRBD1. Trimming removed 8 bases from V and 0 bases from J; junction bases left unmatched: 12. Germline CDR1 MNHEY, CDR2 SMNVEV (reference sequence). This CDR3 has 18 amino acids. This CDR3 reads CASGGQGVISSGANVLTF. In nucleotides, the CDR3 is TGTGCCAGCGGAGGACAGGGTGTAATAAGCTCTGGGGCCAACGTCCTGACTTTC.

This rearrangement joins TRBV5-1 to TRBJ2-1, with a weak D call TRBD2 (6 bases). The V gene's germline CDR1 is SGHRS and CDR2 YFSETQ. This CDR3 is built from 15 residues. V lost 0 bases and J lost 4, with 11 bases in between. The CDR3 sequence: CASSLDQGGYNEQFF. CDR3 sequence (DNA): TGCGCCAGCAGCTTGGATCAGGGAGGATACAATGAGCAGTTCTTC. Full variable domain (rest looked up from reference TRBV5-1 and TRBJ2-1): KAGVTQTPRYLIKTRGQQVTLSCSPISGHRSVSWYQQTPGQGLQFLFEYFSETQRNKGNFPGRFSGRQFSNSRSEMNVSTLELGDSALYLCASSLDQGGYNEQFFGPGTRLTVL.